Shown below are 5 T cell receptor beta chains from a single sample sequenced in a study of T cell responses to AZD1222 COVID-19 vaccine. Clones were read by immunoSEQ multiplex PCR, and TCRdb kept only the in-frame ones, dropping some. Of some 130,000 clones listed, roughly 90% are singletons. This material consisted of peripheral blood, taken on day 0 of AZD1222 vaccination. The receptors were gathered from an adult in good health.

The gene calls are TRBV5-4 and TRBJ2-7; D gene ambiguous. This CDR3 has 14 amino acids. The germline gives CDR1 SGHNT, CDR2 YYREEE (reference sequence). Trimming took 2 bases from V and 0 from J, leaving 9 bases between them. The CDR3 region is CASSFRDTSYEQYF. In DNA form, the CDR3 reads TGTGCCAGCAGCTTCCGAGACACCTCCTACGAGCAGTACTTC.

The chain has TRBV13 and TRBJ1-2, with 7 bases aligning to TRBD1. V was clipped by 1 base and J by 4 bases; unmatched bases: 3. CDR1 and CDR2 from the germline V gene are PRHDT and FYEKMQ (reference sequence). This CDR3 has 14 residues. CDR3 loop: CASSLEGGGYGYTF. CDR3 bases: TGTGCCAGCAGCTTAGAAGGGGGCGGCTATGGCTACACCTTC.

The rearrangement links TRBV11-1 to TRBJ1-6; 10 bases map to TRBD1. The CDR3 is 15 residues long. CDR1 and CDR2 (germline): SGHAT, FQDESV (reference sequence). J gave up 7 bases and V 5 bases, and 5 bases lay outside the gene matches. The CDR3 region has the DNA TGTGCCAGCAGCCCCGGGACAGGGGCCAATTCACCCCTCCACTTT. It encodes CASSPGTGANSPLHF.

V gene TRBV5-1 combines with J gene TRBJ2-5; 7 bases are a match to TRBD2. Germline V gene sequence: CDR1 SGHRS, CDR2 YFSETQ. The V gene end was trimmed by 6 bases and the J gene end by 1 base; junction bases not matched to a gene: 9. The CDR3 is 15 amino acids. As DNA, the CDR3 is TGCGCCAGCAATTGGGCTGGCGGGGGCCAAGAGACCCAGTACTTC. Protein: CASNWAGGGQETQYF.

V gene TRBV6-2 or TRBV6-3 combines with J gene TRBJ2-7, with D unresolved. Germline V gives CDR1 MNHEY, CDR2 SVGEGT. V was shortened by 6 bases and J by 7 bases, with 13 bases between the two germline ends. This CDR3 spans 12 amino acids. CDR3 coding DNA: TGTGCCAGCAGCCCCCAGGTGCGGGAGCAGTACTTC. This encodes CASSPQVREQYF.